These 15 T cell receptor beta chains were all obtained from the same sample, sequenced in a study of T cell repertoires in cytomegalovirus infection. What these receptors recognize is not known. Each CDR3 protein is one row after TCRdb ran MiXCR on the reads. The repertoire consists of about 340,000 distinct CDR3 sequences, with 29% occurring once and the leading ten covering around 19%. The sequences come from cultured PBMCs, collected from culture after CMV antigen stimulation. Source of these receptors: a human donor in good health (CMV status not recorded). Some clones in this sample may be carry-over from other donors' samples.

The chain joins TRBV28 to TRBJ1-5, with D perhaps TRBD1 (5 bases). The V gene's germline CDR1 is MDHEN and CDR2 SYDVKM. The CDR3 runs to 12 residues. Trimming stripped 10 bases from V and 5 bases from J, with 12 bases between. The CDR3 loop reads CATQGGDQPQHF. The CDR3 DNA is TGTGCCACTCAGGGAGGAGATCAGCCCCAGCATTTT. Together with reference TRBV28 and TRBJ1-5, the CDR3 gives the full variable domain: DVKVTQSSRYLVKRTGEKVFLECVQDMDHENMFWYRQDPGLGLRLIYFSYDVKMKEKGDIPEGYSVSREKKERFSLILESASTNQTSMYLCATQGGDQPQHFGDGTRLSIL.

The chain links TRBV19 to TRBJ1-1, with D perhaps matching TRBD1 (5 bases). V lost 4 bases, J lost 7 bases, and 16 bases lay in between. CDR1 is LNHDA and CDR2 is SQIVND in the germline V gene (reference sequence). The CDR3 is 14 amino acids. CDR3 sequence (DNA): TGTGCCAGTAGTACCAGGGCGGAATCGGGTGAAGCTTTCTTT. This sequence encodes CASSTRAESGEAFF. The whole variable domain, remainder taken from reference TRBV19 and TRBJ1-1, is DGGITQSPKYLFRKEGQNVTLSCEQNLNHDAMYWYRQDPGQGLRLIYYSQIVNDFQKGDIAEGYSVSREKKESFPLTVTSAQKNPTAFYLCASSTRAESGEAFFGQGTRLTVV.

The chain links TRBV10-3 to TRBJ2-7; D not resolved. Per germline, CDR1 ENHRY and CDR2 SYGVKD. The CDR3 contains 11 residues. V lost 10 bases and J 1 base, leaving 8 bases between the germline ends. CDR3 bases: TGTGCCACAGGATCTTCCTACGAGCAGTACTTC. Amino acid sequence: CATGSSYEQYF.

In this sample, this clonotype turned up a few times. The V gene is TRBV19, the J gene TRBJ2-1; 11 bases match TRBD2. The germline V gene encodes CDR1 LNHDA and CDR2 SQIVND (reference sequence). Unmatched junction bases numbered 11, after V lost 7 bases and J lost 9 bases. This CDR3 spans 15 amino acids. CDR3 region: CASMSRSGRATEQFF. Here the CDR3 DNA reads TGTGCCAGTATGTCCCGTAGCGGGAGGGCCACTGAGCAGTTCTTC. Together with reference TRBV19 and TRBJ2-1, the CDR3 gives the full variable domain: DGGITQSPKYLFRKEGQNVTLSCEQNLNHDAMYWYRQDPGQGLRLIYYSQIVNDFQKGDIAEGYSVSREKKESFPLTVTSAQKNPTAFYLCASMSRSGRATEQFFGPGTRLTVL.

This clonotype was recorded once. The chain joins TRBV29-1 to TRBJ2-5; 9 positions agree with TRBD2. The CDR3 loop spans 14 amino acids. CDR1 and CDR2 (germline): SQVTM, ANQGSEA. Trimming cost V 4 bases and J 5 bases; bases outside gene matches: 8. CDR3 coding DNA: TGCAGCGTTGGACTAGCGGACGTCCGGGAGACCCAGTACTTC. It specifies CSVGLADVRETQYF.

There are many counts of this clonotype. The DNA of the CDR3 is TGTGCCAGCAGCGCGCACGACCGGCACTATGGCTACACCTTC. The encoded protein is CASSAHDRHYGYTF. This chain joins TRBV11-1 and TRBJ1-2; D is ambiguous. Germline V gene sequence: CDR1 SGHAT, CDR2 FQDESV (reference sequence). Trimming left V 5 bases short and J 3 bases short, with 13 bases between. There are 14 residues in the CDR3.

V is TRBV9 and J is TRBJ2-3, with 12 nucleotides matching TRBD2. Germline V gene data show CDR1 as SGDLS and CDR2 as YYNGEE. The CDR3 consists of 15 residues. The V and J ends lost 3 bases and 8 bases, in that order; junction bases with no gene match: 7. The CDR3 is CASSATTSGSGTQYF. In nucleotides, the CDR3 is TGTGCCAGCAGCGCTACGACTAGCGGGAGTGGTACGCAGTATTTT.

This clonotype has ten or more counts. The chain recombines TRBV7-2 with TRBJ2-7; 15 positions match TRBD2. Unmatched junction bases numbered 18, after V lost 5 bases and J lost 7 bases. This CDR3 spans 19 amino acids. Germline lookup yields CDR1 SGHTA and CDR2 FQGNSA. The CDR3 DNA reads TGTGCCAGCAGCCTTTATAGTCCGGGGGGACTAGCGGGAGGATGGGAGCAGTACTTC. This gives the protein CASSLYSPGGLAGGWEQYF.

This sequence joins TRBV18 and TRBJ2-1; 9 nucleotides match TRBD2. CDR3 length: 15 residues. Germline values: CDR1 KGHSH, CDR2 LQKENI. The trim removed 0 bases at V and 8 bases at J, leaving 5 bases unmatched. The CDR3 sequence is CASSPPSLAGDEQFF. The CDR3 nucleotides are TGTGCCAGCTCACCACCGTCACTAGCGGGCGATGAGCAGTTCTTC.

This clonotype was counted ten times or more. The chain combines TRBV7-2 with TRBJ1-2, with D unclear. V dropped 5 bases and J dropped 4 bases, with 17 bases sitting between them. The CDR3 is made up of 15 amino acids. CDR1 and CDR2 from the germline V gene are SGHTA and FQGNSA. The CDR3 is CASSPRTPLGYGYTF. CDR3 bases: TGTGCCAGCAGCCCTAGGACCCCTTTGGGCTATGGCTACACCTTC.

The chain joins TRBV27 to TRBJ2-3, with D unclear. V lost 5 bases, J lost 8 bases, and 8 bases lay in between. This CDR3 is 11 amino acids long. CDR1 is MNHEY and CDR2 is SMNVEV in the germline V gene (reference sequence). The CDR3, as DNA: TGTGCCAGCAGTGTTAAGTCTACGCAGTATTTT. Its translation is CASSVKSTQYF.

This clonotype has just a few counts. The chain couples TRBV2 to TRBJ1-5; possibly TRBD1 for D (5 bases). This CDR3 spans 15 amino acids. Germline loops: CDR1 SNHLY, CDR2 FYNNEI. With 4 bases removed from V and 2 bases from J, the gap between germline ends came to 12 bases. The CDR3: CASSGIRDGNQPQHF. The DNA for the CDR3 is TGTGCCAGCAGTGGTATCAGGGACGGCAATCAGCCCCAGCATTTT.

The CDR3 region has the DNA TGTGCCATCAACAGCGGGGACAATGAGCAGTTCTTC. This translates into CAINSGDNEQFF. V usage is TRBV10-3 and J usage is TRBJ2-1; TRBD2 matches at 7 bases. J lost 5 bases, V lost 7 bases, and 2 bases had no gene match. The CDR3 covers 12 residues. Germline loops: CDR1 ENHRY, CDR2 SYGVKD.

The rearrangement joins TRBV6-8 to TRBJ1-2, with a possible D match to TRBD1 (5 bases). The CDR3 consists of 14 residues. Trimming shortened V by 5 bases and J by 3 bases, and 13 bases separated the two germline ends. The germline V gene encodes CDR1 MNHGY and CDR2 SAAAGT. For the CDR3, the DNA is TGTGCCAGCAGTCCCCGAGAGGGGTACTATGGCTACACCTTC. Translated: CASSPREGYYGYTF.

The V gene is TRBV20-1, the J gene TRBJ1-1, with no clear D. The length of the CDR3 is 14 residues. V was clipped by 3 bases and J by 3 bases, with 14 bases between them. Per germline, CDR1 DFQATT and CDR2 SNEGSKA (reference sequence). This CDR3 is CSASREGGHTEAFF. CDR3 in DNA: TGCAGTGCTAGCCGTGAGGGAGGGCACACTGAAGCTTTCTTT.